Detailed here is one T cell receptor beta chain. This specimen belongs to a study of CD8 T cells in Susac syndrome. cDNA came from roughly 0.5 to 1 ug RNA primed by random hexamers. The authors amplified TCR beta CDR3 across 54 Vbeta and 13 Jbeta using immunoSEQ multiplex PCR. TCRdb itself ran the immunoSEQ multiplex PCR reads through MiXCR, one entry per CDR3 protein. The sample yields some 260,000 distinct CDR3 sequences, just under 95% seen once. CD8+ and CD4+ T cells from blood underwent TCR beta sequencing. Control patients had untreated stable or active relapsing-remitting multiple sclerosis by revised McDonald criteria. Through negative isolation, CD4+ and CD8+ T cells were obtained, while TEMRA cells were enriched using FACS. The sample comprised CD4+ T cells from PBMCs. This receptor was obtained from a human donor with multiple sclerosis.

The CDR3 DNA reads as TGTGCCAGCAGTTTTTCAGGGAAACCTGGAAACACCATATATTTT. Translation: CASSFSGKPGNTIYF. The rearrangement links TRBV28 to TRBJ1-3; tentative D call: TRBD1 (5 bases). CDR1 is MDHEN and CDR2 is SYDVKM in the germline V gene. The CDR3 has 15 residues. Trimming left V 3 bases short and J 2 bases short, with 11 bases between.